This T cell receptor beta chain was sequenced for a study of OX40 agonist ivuxolimab in advanced cancers. The wider study: The patients' treatment was ivuxolimab, an agonistic anti-OX40 (CD134) antibody.

CDR1 and CDR2 (germline): LNHDA, SQIVND (reference sequence). Deletions cut 0 bases from V and 2 bases from J, with 10 bases between. The CDR3 extends over 15 amino acids. Prior autoimmune disease or systemic immunosuppression barred patients. The data were produced by immunoSEQ multiplex PCR, yet TCRdb's version contains in-frame clones alone and is incomplete. This table holds about 28,000 clones, roughly 87% found once. Sequenced here: CD4+ or CD8+ T cells sorted from blood, sampled in a trial of the OX40 agonist ivuxolimab. The chain couples TRBV19 to TRBJ1-1; no clear D. The sequence was obtained from an adult with an advanced solid tumor such as melanoma, head and neck, liver or kidney cancer. The CDR3 sequence is CASSIDWAVNTEAFF. The CDR3, as DNA: TGTGCCAGTAGTATAGATTGGGCGGTAAACACTGAAGCTTTCTTT. The whole variable domain, remainder taken from reference TRBV19 and TRBJ1-1, is DGGITQSPKYLFRKEGQNVTLSCEQNLNHDAMYWYRQDPGQGLRLIYYSQIVNDFQKGDIAEGYSVSREKKESFPLTVTSAQKNPTAFYLCASSIDWAVNTEAFFGQGTRLTVV.